Following are 8 T cell receptor beta chains from one sample sequenced in a study of blood T cells in healthy people across ages. A second roughly 7 to 12 cycle PCR used barcoded and J-beta primers. TCRdb processed the 5' RACE reads anew with MiXCR; each CDR3 protein has one entry. This table has fewer than 1 million distinct CDR3 sequences, around two fifths appearing once. Sequencing was done on a sample of blood. The source is a man in his 60s in good health.

This chain connects TRBV27 to TRBJ1-6; the D is unclear. The CDR3 runs to 13 residues. V was cut by 8 bases and J by 6 bases, with 11 bases left in between. Germline CDR1 MNHEY, CDR2 SMNVEV (reference sequence). DNA for the CDR3: TGTGCCAGCCCTACGGGTCCTAATTCACCCCTCCACTTT. It is translated as CASPTGPNSPLHF.

In this sample, this clonotype turned up a few times. The genes are TRBV10-3 and TRBJ2-1; D remains ambiguous. Trimming pared 2 bases from V and 0 bases from J, leaving 8 bases between. The CDR3 runs 15 residues. Germline V gene sequence: CDR1 ENHRY, CDR2 SYGVKD. CDR3 protein: CAISEDWSSYNEQFF. The CDR3 nucleotides are TGTGCCATCAGTGAGGACTGGAGCTCCTACAATGAGCAGTTCTTC.

This clonotype was seen more than once but under ten times. The chain uses TRBV7-9 and TRBJ1-1; weak D call: TRBD1 (6 bases). The CDR3 has 13 amino acids. Trimming removed 5 bases at V and 7 bases at J, with 14 bases between. Germline loops: CDR1 SEHNR, CDR2 FQNEAQ (reference sequence). Here the CDR3 DNA reads TGTGCCAGCAGCCTCCACAGGGATCTTGAAGCTTTCTTT. This translates into CASSLHRDLEAFF.

The rearrangement links TRBV5-1 to TRBJ2-3; D is possibly TRBD1 or TRBD2 (5 bases each). The V gene's germline CDR1 is SGHRS and CDR2 YFSETQ. The ends were cut back, 4 bases at V and 6 bases at J, with 12 bases in the middle. The CDR3 totals 13 residues. CDR3 protein: CASSPGTDDTQYF. The CDR3 DNA reads TGCGCCAGCAGCCCTGGGACGGACGATACGCAGTATTTT. The full variable domain, rest sourced from reference TRBV5-1 and TRBJ2-3, is KAGVTQTPRYLIKTRGQQVTLSCSPISGHRSVSWYQQTPGQGLQFLFEYFSETQRNKGNFPGRFSGRQFSNSRSEMNVSTLELGDSALYLCASSPGTDDTQYFGPGTRLTVL.

The rearrangement joins TRBV30 to TRBJ2-5; possibly TRBD1 or TRBD2 for D (5 bases each). The CDR3 spans 13 residues. Trimming left V 8 bases short and J 2 bases short, with 15 bases between. CDR1 is GTSNPN and CDR2 is SVGIG in the germline V gene (reference sequence). CDR3 residues: CALDVGEQETQYF. DNA of the CDR3: TGTGCCCTGGACGTGGGGGAACAAGAGACCCAGTACTTC.

V gene TRBV28 combines with J gene TRBJ2-7, with D maybe TRBD2 (5 bases). The germline V gene has CDR1 MDHEN and CDR2 SYDVKM. The CDR3 sequence is 14 residues long. The V and J ends lost 6 bases and 3 bases respectively, with 15 bases between them. The CDR3 DNA sequence: TGTGCCAGCAGGTTAACGCAGGAGGACTACGAGCAGTACTTC. Translated, it gives CASRLTQEDYEQYF.

This chain joins TRBV4-1 and TRBJ1-2; the D gene is possibly TRBD1 (5 bases). V lost 0 bases and J 7 bases, leaving 12 bases between the germline ends. CDR3 length equals 14 residues. Germline V gives CDR1 MGHRA, CDR2 YSYEKL. CDR3 DNA sequence: TGCGCCAGCAGCCAAGAGGGGACGTGGGGTGGCTACACCTTC. Its translation: CASSQEGTWGGYTF.

The gene calls are TRBV28 and TRBJ2-1; TRBD1 might be the D (7 bases). Trimming pared 4 bases from V and 8 bases from J, leaving 21 bases between. The CDR3 has 16 residues. The V gene's germline CDR1 is MDHEN and CDR2 SYDVKM. In DNA form, the CDR3 reads TGTGCCAGCAGTTCTCGACAGGGAGGCATCATGGATGAGCAGTTCTTC. Protein: CASSSRQGGIMDEQFF. Variable domain in full (rest from reference TRBV28 and TRBJ2-1): DVKVTQSSRYLVKRTGEKVFLECVQDMDHENMFWYRQDPGLGLRLIYFSYDVKMKEKGDIPEGYSVSREKKERFSLILESASTNQTSMYLCASSSRQGGIMDEQFFGPGTRLTVL.